This T cell receptor (beta chain) is from a study of T cells expressing NK-cell markers. Study context: From sorted CD3+CD56+NKG2C+, CD3+CD56+NKG2C- and CD3+CD56-NKG2C+ T cells came the TCR beta repertoires.

The study's findings and limits: HCMV specificity of expanded NKG2C+ T cell clones remained unclear. 1.0-7.0% of CD8+ T cells in more than 5 donors belonged to dominant NKG2C+ clonotypes.

5'RACE template switching with UMIs produced the TCR beta cDNA. TCRdb reprocessed the 5' RACE reads and reports one entry per CDR3 protein, with no DNA. The sample totals about 260,000 distinct CDR3 sequences. Comments on this clonotype: The target antigen is unknown.

This CDR3 comprises 15 residues. Sequencing was performed on blood T cells: a sorted CD56 or NKG2C T cell subset, CD4+ or CD8+ T cells, or bulk PBMC T cells (not recorded which). The rearrangement links TRBV12-3 or TRBV12-4 to TRBJ2-3. The sequence came from a man between 18 and 35 years old in good health. This chain's CDR3 is CASSLAGALADTQYF.